Listed here are 6 T cell receptor gamma chains from one sample, sequenced in a study of gamma-delta T cells after stem cell transplantation. TCRdb called clones anew from the RT-PCR reads with CATT. Of about 4,800 gamma-chain clones in the sample, about 20% were seen once. Source material: gamma-delta T cells. The receptor set was obtained from a human donor. It is not recorded whose cells these are; they may come from a transplant donor.

The chain couples TRGV4 to TRGJP. Germline lookup yields CDR1 EGSTGY and CDR2 YDSYTSSV. CDR3 length: 15 amino acids. J gave up 7 bases and V 2 bases, and 2 bases lay outside the gene matches. The CDR3 sequence: CATWDEELGKKIKVF. The CDR3 DNA reads as TGTGCCACCTGGGATGAGGAGTTGGGCAAAAAAATCAAGGTATTT.

The DNA of the CDR3 is TGTGCCACCTGGGACGCCAATTATAAGAAACTCTTT. Its protein is CATWDANYKKLF. J is TRGJ1 or TRGJ2 and V is TRGV2. This CDR3 contains 12 residues. Trimming cost V 2 bases and J 5 bases; bases outside gene matches: 3. CDR1 and CDR2 from the germline V gene are EGSNGY and YDSYNSKV.

The rearrangement links TRGV5 to TRGJ1 or TRGJ2. This CDR3 has 11 residues. Germline V CDR1 and CDR2: VINAFY, YDVSNSKD. J was trimmed by 10 bases and V by 1 base; bases with no gene match: 4. CDR3 amino acids: CATWDRPKKLF. The DNA of the CDR3 is TGTGCCACCTGGGACAGACCGAAGAAACTCTTT.

This clone turned up a few times. This chain links TRGV8 with TRGJ1 or TRGJ2. Germline assignment: CDR1 VENAVY and CDR2 YDSYNSRV. This CDR3 comprises 12 residues. The V segment lost 4 bases and the J segment 10 bases; nucleotides outside the gene matches: 10. For the CDR3, the DNA is TGTGCCACCTGGGACGAGGAGCGGAAGAAACTCTTT. Its protein is CATWDEERKKLF.

In regard to this clone: Being one base from a much bigger clone, this may be a read error. This chain links TRGV8 with TRGJP2. CDR1 and CDR2 (germline): VENAVY, YDSYNSRV. This CDR3 has 10 amino acids. CDR3 in amino acids: CATRDWIKTF. In DNA, the CDR3 is TGTGCCACCCGGGATTGGATCAAGACGTTT.

To note about this clone: Within the sample, other DNA sequences also encode this same CDR3. The J gene is TRGJ1 or TRGJ2, the V gene TRGV3. Germline V gene sequence: CDR1 VTNTFY, CDR2 YDVSTARD (reference sequence). V was clipped by 0 bases and J by 9 bases; unmatched bases: 5. CDR3 size: 12 residues. In nucleotides, the CDR3 is TGTGCCACCTGGGACAGGCTTCTTAAGAAACTCTTT. Protein product: CATWDRLLKKLF.